This T cell receptor (beta chain) was identified during a study of T-cell reconstitution after alpha-beta-depleted transplantation in children. This sample's TCRbeta library carried unique molecular identifier barcodes. Each CDR3 protein is one row after TCRdb ran MiXCR on the PCR reads. The sample holds some 600,000 distinct CDR3 sequences, roughly 15% seen once. This CDR3 contains 15 residues. In germline, CDR1 is LGHNA, CDR2 YSLEER. V trimming: 0 bases; J trimming: 4 bases; junction bases outside the gene matches: 2. This clonotype was counted a few times. Sequences were derived from PBMCs from the stem cell graft donor, sampled from the stem cell graft. This sequence was found in a human donor who donated a stem cell graft to a child with acute myeloid leukemia. J is TRBJ1-4 and V is TRBV4-3; 7 bases align to TRBD1. In nucleotides, the CDR3 is TGCGCCAGCAGCCAAGAAGGGACAGTTAATGAAAAACTGTTTTTT. Amino acid sequence: CASSQEGTVNEKLFF.